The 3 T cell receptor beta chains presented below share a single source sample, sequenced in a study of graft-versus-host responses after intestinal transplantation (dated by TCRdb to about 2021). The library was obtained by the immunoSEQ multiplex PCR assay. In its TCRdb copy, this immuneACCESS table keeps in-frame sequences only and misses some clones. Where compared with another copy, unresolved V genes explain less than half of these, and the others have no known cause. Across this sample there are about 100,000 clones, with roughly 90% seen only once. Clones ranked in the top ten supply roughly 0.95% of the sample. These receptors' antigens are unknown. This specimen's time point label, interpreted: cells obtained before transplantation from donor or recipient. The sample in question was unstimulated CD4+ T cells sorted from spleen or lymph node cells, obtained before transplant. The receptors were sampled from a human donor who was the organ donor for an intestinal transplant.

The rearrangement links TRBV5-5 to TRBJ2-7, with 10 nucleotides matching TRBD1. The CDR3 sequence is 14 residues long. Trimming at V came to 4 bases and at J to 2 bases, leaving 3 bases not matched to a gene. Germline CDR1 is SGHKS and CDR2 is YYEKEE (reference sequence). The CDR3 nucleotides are TGTGCCAGCAGCCGGGGGACAGGGGCCTACGAGCAGTACTTC. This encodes CASSRGTGAYEQYF. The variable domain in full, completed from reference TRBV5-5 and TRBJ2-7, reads DAGVTQSPTHLIKTRGQQVTLRCSPISGHKSVSWYQQVLGQGPQFIFQYYEKEERGRGNFPDRFSARQFPNYSSELNVNALLLGDSALYLCASSRGTGAYEQYFGPGTRLTVT.

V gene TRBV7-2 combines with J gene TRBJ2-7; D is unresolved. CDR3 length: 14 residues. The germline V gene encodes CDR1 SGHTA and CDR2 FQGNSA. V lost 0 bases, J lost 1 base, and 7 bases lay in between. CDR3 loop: CASSLAQISYEQYF. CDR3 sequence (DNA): TGTGCCAGCAGCTTAGCGCAGATTTCCTACGAGCAGTACTTC. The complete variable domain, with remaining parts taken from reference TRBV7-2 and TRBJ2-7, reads GAGVSQSPSNKVTEKGKDVELRCDPISGHTALYWYRQSLGQGLEFLIYFQGNSAPDKSGLPSDRFSAERTGGSVSTLTIQRTQQEDSAVYLCASSLAQISYEQYFGPGTRLTVT.

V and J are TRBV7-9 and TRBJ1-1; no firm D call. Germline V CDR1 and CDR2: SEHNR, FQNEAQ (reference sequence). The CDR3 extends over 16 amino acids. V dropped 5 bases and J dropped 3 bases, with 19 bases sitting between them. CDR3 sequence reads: CASSERAGSRDTEAFF. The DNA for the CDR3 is TGTGCCAGCAGCGAACGCGCTGGCTCCCGGGACACTGAAGCTTTCTTT. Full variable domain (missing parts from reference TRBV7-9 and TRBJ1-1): DTGVSQNPRHKITKRGQNVTFRCDPISEHNRLYWYRQTLGQGPEFLTYFQNEAQLEKSRLLSDRFSAERPKGSFSTLEIQRTEQGDSAMYLCASSERAGSRDTEAFFGQGTRLTVV.